One sample yielded the 15 T cell receptor beta chains listed below, sequenced in a study of blood T cell repertoires in COVID-19. Method: immunoSEQ multiplex PCR; TCRdb's copy keeps in-frame clones and lacks some. The sample shows around 300,000 clones, roughly 89% of them seen only once. Sequencing was done on a sample of peripheral blood. These receptors came from a man aged 45-60 years with acute or convalescent COVID-19.

The chain's CDR3 is CASGQHWAGQTYEQYF. CDR3 in DNA: TGTGCCAGCGGGCAACATTGGGCCGGACAGACCTACGAGCAGTACTTC. This sequence joins TRBV5-5 and TRBJ2-7; possibly TRBD1 for D (6 bases). Germline V lookup: CDR1 SGHKS, CDR2 YYEKEE (reference sequence). The V end was cut by 7 bases, the J end by 2 bases, with 22 bases between. The CDR3 sequence is 16 residues long.

This chain uses TRBV4-1 with TRBJ1-5; TRBD1 matches at 7 bases. Germline-derived CDR1 and CDR2 are MGHRA and YSYEKL. V shed 1 base and J 6 bases; nucleotides not matched to a gene: 9. CDR3 size: 16 residues. The chain's CDR3 is CASSQAPGQVAQPQHF. Written as DNA, the CDR3 is TGCGCCAGCAGCCAAGCCCCAGGACAGGTAGCTCAGCCCCAGCATTTT.

This clone was observed a single time. The chain employs TRBV21-1 and TRBJ1-1. TRBV21-1 is a documented pseudogene. The CDR3 spans 16 residues. The CDR3 loop reads CASSKGRGGMNTEAFF. As DNA, the CDR3 is TGTGCCAGCAGCAAAGGTAGGGGAGGGATGAACACTGAAGCTTTCTTT.

This chain joins TRBV6-5 and TRBJ1-1, with 9 bases matching TRBD1. The trim removed 6 bases at V and 7 bases at J, leaving 12 bases unmatched. Germline CDR1 and CDR2: MNHEY and SVGAGI. The CDR3 contains 15 residues. DNA of the CDR3: TGTGCCAGCAGCCGCAGTACAGGGGGCGGAGATGAAGCTTTCTTT. Its translation: CASSRSTGGGDEAFF.

This clone was seen a single time. The gene calls are TRBV9 and TRBJ2-5; 8 positions match TRBD2. Trimming removed 4 bases from V and 1 base from J; junction bases left unmatched: 6. This CDR3 is 15 amino acids long. CDR1 is SGDLS, CDR2 YYNGEE, per germline. The CDR3 coding sequence is TGTGCCAGCAGCCCTCCCGCGGGGGGCCAAGAGACCCAGTACTTC. Amino acid sequence: CASSPPAGGQETQYF.

The chain joins TRBV2 to TRBJ1-1; the D is unclear. Germline V gives CDR1 SNHLY, CDR2 FYNNEI. The V and J ends lost 6 bases and 1 base respectively, with 15 bases between them. The CDR3 has 15 residues. CDR3: CASRAERGSNTEAFF. CDR3 nucleotide sequence: TGTGCCAGCAGGGCAGAACGGGGTTCGAACACTGAAGCTTTCTTT.

The CDR3, as DNA: TGTGCCAGCAGTTGGGCCCTATTCACTGAAGCTTTCTTT. Its translation is CASSWALFTEAFF. The chain carries TRBV6-5 and TRBJ1-1; D not resolved. Germline lookup yields CDR1 MNHEY and CDR2 SVGAGI. The CDR3 is made up of 13 amino acids. V dropped 4 bases and J dropped 4 bases, with 10 bases sitting between them.

This chain joins TRBV5-1 and TRBJ1-5, with D maybe TRBD1 (6 bases). The CDR3 is 14 amino acids. With 0 bases removed from V and 9 bases from J, the gap between germline ends came to 13 bases. From germline, CDR1 is SGHRS and CDR2 YFSETQ. The CDR3 sequence: CASSLGGPLGPQHF. In DNA, the CDR3 is TGCGCCAGCAGCTTGGGGGGGCCTCTTGGGCCCCAGCATTTT.

CDR3 in DNA: TGTGCCAGCAGTGAAATGACGGGGGGTCTCTACGAGCAGTACTTC. It yields the protein CASSEMTGGLYEQYF. The rearrangement uses TRBV2 and TRBJ2-7; 7 nucleotides match TRBD2. Germline trimming cut 2 bases from V and 3 bases from J; bases unmatched to any gene: 7. CDR3 length: 15 residues. Germline CDR1 reads SNHLY; CDR2 reads FYNNEI.

Ten or more counts support this clone. This chain links TRBV11-2 with TRBJ1-1; a weak D match, TRBD1 (5 bases). V shed 5 bases and J shed 10 bases, with 17 bases lying between them. There are 13 residues in the CDR3. Germline CDR1 SGHAT, CDR2 FQNNGV. The CDR3: CASSQSNSGGAFF. The DNA of the CDR3 is TGTGCCAGCAGCCAATCGAATTCGGGGGGAGCTTTCTTT.

CDR3 region: CASSLAPSGGQETQYF. In DNA form, the CDR3 reads TGCGCCAGCAGCTTGGCCCCCAGCGGGGGGCAAGAGACCCAGTACTTC. V and J are TRBV5-1 and TRBJ2-5; 9 bases map to TRBD2. This CDR3 comprises 16 residues. Trimming took 0 bases from V and 2 from J; bases not matched to a gene: 5. Germline V gene sequence: CDR1 SGHRS, CDR2 YFSETQ.

The V and J genes are TRBV5-4 and TRBJ2-7, with TRBD1 matching over 8 bases. This CDR3 spans 16 amino acids. From germline, CDR1 is SGHNT and CDR2 YYREEE (reference sequence). Trimming removed 3 bases from V and 2 bases from J; junction bases left unmatched: 10. The CDR3 sequence is CASSWDRTGITYEQYF. CDR3 DNA: TGTGCCAGCAGCTGGGACCGGACAGGGATTACCTACGAGCAGTACTTC.

Worth noting for this clone: Within the sample, other DNA sequences also encode this same CDR3. This sequence joins TRBV24-1 and TRBJ1-1; 10 bases align to TRBD1. The CDR3 sequence is 15 residues long. The trim removed 4 bases at V and 4 bases at J, leaving 5 bases unmatched. Germline V gives CDR1 KGHDR, CDR2 SFDVKD. The CDR3 bases are TGTGCCACCAGTGACTCTCGGACAGGGGGCACTGAAGCTTTCTTT. This codes for CATSDSRTGGTEAFF.

This clone has only a few counts. The rearrangement uses TRBV4-2 and TRBJ1-3; 9 bases line up with TRBD1. The CDR3 contains 16 residues. The junction had 10 bases not matched to a gene; V was cut back by 4 bases and J by 6 bases. Germline V gene lookup returns CDR1 LGHNA and CDR2 YNFKEQ. The CDR3 bases are TGTGCCAGCAGCCGCCTCGGGACAGGGCAGTTAAACACCATATATTTT. Residues: CASSRLGTGQLNTIYF.

The chain recombines TRBV7-6 with TRBJ1-2; 9 nucleotides align to TRBD1. With 5 bases clipped from V and 3 bases from J, the junction kept 7 bases outside the gene matches. This CDR3 comprises 15 residues. Germline CDR1 SGHVS, CDR2 FNYEAQ. The CDR3 reads CASSPRQGGDYGYTF. The CDR3 DNA is TGTGCCAGCAGCCCAAGACAGGGGGGCGACTATGGCTACACCTTC. The full variable domain, with the rest looked up from reference TRBV7-6 and TRBJ1-2, is GAGVSQSPRYKVTKRGQDVALRCDPISGHVSLYWYRQALGQGPEFLTYFNYEAQQDKSGLPNDRFSAERPEGSISTLTIQRTEQRDSAMYRCASSPRQGGDYGYTFGSGTRLTVV.